Following are 25 T cell receptor beta chains from one sample sequenced in a study of shared clonotypes between healthy human individuals. Here immunoSEQ multiplex PCR was the method, and the copy in TCRdb shows in-frame clones only, minus some. The sample records about 1.1 million clones, around 78% being singletons. The specimen sequenced was memory CD4+ T cells from PBMCs. Regarding subset: CD45RA-negative fraction. These receptors originate from a man in his late teens or twenties in good health. Some clones in this sample may be carry-over from other donors' samples.

The V and J genes are TRBV10-2 and TRBJ2-7; 11 bases line up with TRBD1. CDR3 size: 17 residues. With 3 bases clipped from V and 7 bases from J, the junction kept 14 bases outside the gene matches. The germline V gene has CDR1 WSHSY and CDR2 SAAADI. The CDR3 DNA reads TGCGCCAGCAGTGACACTTGGACAGGGGGCGAGGTGGCGGAGCAGTACTTC. Translated, it gives CASSDTWTGGEVAEQYF.

In its sample, this clone was seen a few times. This chain uses TRBV5-4 with TRBJ2-5; D gene uncertain. The CDR3 contains 16 residues. From germline, CDR1 is SGHNT and CDR2 YYREEE (reference sequence). V was trimmed by 3 bases and J by 1 base, leaving 16 bases between them. Written as DNA, the CDR3 is TGTGCCAGCAGCTCTCCGACGACGGCCAGCCAAGAGACCCAGTACTTC. Translated, it gives CASSSPTTASQETQYF.

The gene calls are TRBV28 and TRBJ1-3; no clear D. V was pared by 8 bases and J by 0 bases, with 8 bases between. The CDR3 extends over 13 amino acids. Germline V gives CDR1 MDHEN, CDR2 SYDVKM. CDR3 in amino acids: CASCDTSGNTIYF. CDR3 DNA sequence: TGTGCCAGCTGTGACACCTCTGGAAACACCATATATTTT.

V gene TRBV21-1 combines with J gene TRBJ1-4. TRBV21-1 is noted as a pseudogene. The CDR3 has 16 residues. DNA for the CDR3: TGTGCCAGCAGCAAACCAGACGGGGGGGCGGCGGAAAAACTGTTTTTT. Its translation is CASSKPDGGAAEKLFF.

This rearrangement joins TRBV6-1 to TRBJ1-2; no firm D call. V was trimmed by 1 base and J by 4 bases, leaving 10 bases between them. This CDR3 has 14 amino acids. Germline V CDR1 and CDR2: MNHNS, SASEGT. CDR3 in amino acids: CASSEEGETYGYTF. CDR3 nucleotide sequence: TGTGCCAGCAGTGAAGAGGGTGAGACCTATGGCTACACCTTC.

V gene TRBV6-5 combines with J gene TRBJ2-7, with 7 bases aligning to TRBD1. With 4 bases clipped from V and 6 bases from J, the junction kept 6 bases outside the gene matches. Germline V gene lookup returns CDR1 MNHEY and CDR2 SVGAGI. This CDR3 region has 13 residues. The CDR3 loop reads CASSWDREGEQYF. CDR3 nucleotides: TGTGCCAGCAGTTGGGACAGAGAGGGCGAGCAGTACTTC.

The chain couples TRBV5-1 to TRBJ2-7, with 8 bases aligning to TRBD2. CDR3 length: 16 residues. J was trimmed by 2 bases and V by 0 bases; bases with no gene match: 7. CDR1 is SGHRS and CDR2 is YFSETQ in the germline V gene. The CDR3 DNA sequence: TGCGCCAGCAGCTTGGGAGGGACTAGTACGGCCTACGAGCAGTACTTC. Translated: CASSLGGTSTAYEQYF.

The chain has TRBV19 and TRBJ2-3; possible D gene TRBD1, 6 bases. The CDR3 has 16 residues. V was cut by 3 bases and J by 6 bases, with 19 bases left in between. From germline, CDR1 is LNHDA and CDR2 SQIVND (reference sequence). The CDR3 region is CASSMVAGVFGDTQYF. CDR3 in DNA: TGTGCCAGTAGTATGGTCGCAGGGGTCTTTGGGGATACGCAGTATTTT.

The V call is TRBV5-1, the J call TRBJ1-5; D is possibly TRBD1 (5 bases). Trimming took off 0 bases at V and 4 bases at J, with 11 bases between the two ends. The CDR3 loop spans 15 amino acids. The germline gives CDR1 SGHRS, CDR2 YFSETQ. The CDR3 region has the DNA TGCGCCAGCAGCTTGGACGGACAACAGAATCAGCCCCAGCATTTT. Amino acid sequence: CASSLDGQQNQPQHF.

This clone was observed a few times. The CDR3 spells CASSAVRGETQYF. CDR3 nucleotide sequence: TGTGCCAGCAGCGCTGTTAGGGGAGAGACCCAGTACTTC. This chain links TRBV9 with TRBJ2-5; a weak D match, TRBD1 (5 bases). The CDR3 extends over 13 amino acids. Looked up from germline, CDR1 is SGDLS and CDR2 is YYNGEE. Trimming took 3 bases from V and 4 from J, leaving 10 bases between them.

Here the CDR3 DNA reads TGTGCCTGGAGTGGAGTGGGGGAGCAGTACTTC. Its translation: CAWSGVGEQYF. This chain connects TRBV30 to TRBJ2-7, with D uncertain. This CDR3 spans 11 amino acids. V shed 1 base and J shed 7 bases, with 8 bases lying between them. The germline V gene has CDR1 GTSNPN and CDR2 SVGIG (reference sequence).

There are a few counts of this clone. Other DNA sequences in this specimen translate into the identical CDR3. The chain employs TRBV9 and TRBJ1-3; D uncertain. Trimming shortened V by 0 bases and J by 0 bases, and 7 bases separated the two germline ends. The germline CDR1 and CDR2 sequences are SGDLS and YYNGEE. This CDR3 is 15 amino acids long. CDR3 in DNA: TGTGCCAGCAGCGTAGATGGGCACTCTGGAAACACCATATATTTT. Amino acid sequence: CASSVDGHSGNTIYF.

On this clone itself: This could be a read error, since a much larger clone is one nucleotide away. This chain uses TRBV11-2 with TRBJ2-2; D call uncertain. The V end lost 5 bases, the J end lost 2 bases, and 3 bases lay between the germline ends. The CDR3 loop spans 12 amino acids. Looked up from germline, CDR1 is SGHAT and CDR2 is FQNNGV. Here the CDR3 DNA reads TGTGCCAGCAGCCCAAACACCGGGGAGCTGTTTTTT. It codes for CASSPNTGELFF.

The chain uses TRBV9 and TRBJ2-2; 10 bases agree with TRBD2. With V trimmed by 4 bases and J by 1 base, 1 base remained unmatched. CDR1 and CDR2 from the germline V gene are SGDLS and YYNGEE. This CDR3 comprises 15 residues. The DNA for the CDR3 is TGTGCCAGCAGCAGGACTAGCGGGAACACCGGGGAGCTGTTTTTT. It codes for CASSRTSGNTGELFF.

This rearrangement joins TRBV15 to TRBJ2-7; 8 nucleotides align to TRBD2. The CDR3 extends over 14 amino acids. Germline CDR1 is LNHNV and CDR2 is YYDKDF (reference sequence). V gave up 6 bases and J gave up 5 bases; unmatched junction bases: 9. The CDR3: CATREGTSWHEQYF. CDR3 in DNA: TGTGCCACCAGAGAGGGGACTAGTTGGCACGAGCAGTACTTC.

The J gene is TRBJ2-5, the V gene TRBV5-1; perhaps TRBD2 as D (5 bases). Trimming stripped 4 bases from V and 2 bases from J, with 9 bases between. The V gene's germline CDR1 is SGHRS and CDR2 YFSETQ. The CDR3 is made up of 13 amino acids. The CDR3 reads CASSGGSQETQYF. The CDR3 nucleotides are TGCGCCAGCAGCGGCGGGTCGCAAGAGACCCAGTACTTC.

This clone has more than one count but fewer than ten. The chain has TRBV13 and TRBJ1-1, with 7 bases that match TRBD1. The CDR3 consists of 14 residues. Germline V gene sequence: CDR1 PRHDT, CDR2 FYEKMQ (reference sequence). V was pared by 5 bases and J by 3 bases, with 6 bases of the junction left unmatched. In DNA form, the CDR3 reads TGTGCCAGCAGCGGCAGGGGGTTCGACACTGAAGCTTTCTTT. It encodes CASSGRGFDTEAFF. The complete variable domain, with remaining parts taken from reference TRBV13 and TRBJ1-1, reads AAGVIQSPRHLIKEKRETATLKCYPIPRHDTVYWYQQGPGQDPQFLISFYEKMQSDKGSIPDRFSAQQFSDYHSELNMSSLELGDSALYFCASSGRGFDTEAFFGQGTRLTVV.

The rearrangement joins TRBV7-9 to TRBJ2-7, with 10 bases fitting TRBD1. Germline CDR1 is SEHNR and CDR2 is FQNEAQ (reference sequence). This CDR3 has 17 amino acids. The junction had 21 bases not matched to a gene; V was cut back by 5 bases and J by 11 bases. DNA for the CDR3: TGTGCCAGCAGCCTGAGCGGACCGGGACAGGGGATCGGGAGGAAGTACTTC. Translation gives CASSLSGPGQGIGRKYF.

The chain combines TRBV27 with TRBJ2-7, with TRBD2 matching over 10 bases. This CDR3 contains 15 residues. V lost 6 bases, J lost 1 base, and 6 bases stayed unmatched. The germline V gene has CDR1 MNHEY and CDR2 SMNVEV (reference sequence). CDR3 sequence: CASSPLTSGSYEQYF. The DNA for the CDR3 is TGTGCCAGCAGCCCCTTGACTAGCGGGTCCTACGAGCAGTACTTC.

The gene calls are TRBV12-5 and TRBJ2-5; D is possibly TRBD1 or TRBD2 (5 bases each). V was shortened by 8 bases and J by 7 bases, with 14 bases between the two germline ends. Per the germline V gene, CDR1 is LGHNT and CDR2 is FRNRAP. The CDR3 has 12 amino acids. The CDR3 protein is CASSQPGGTQYF. CDR3 DNA sequence: TGTGCTAGTTCACAACCTGGGGGGACCCAGTACTTC.

The chain recombines TRBV28 with TRBJ1-1; D unresolved. CDR1 is MDHEN and CDR2 is SYDVKM in the germline V gene. The CDR3 spans 13 residues. V gave up 4 bases and J gave up 3 bases, with 9 bases separating them. The CDR3 spells CASSSEGYTEAFF. CDR3 in DNA: TGTGCCAGCAGTTCCGAGGGTTACACTGAAGCTTTCTTT. Looking up the rest from reference TRBV28 and TRBJ1-1 gives the full variable domain: DVKVTQSSRYLVKRTGEKVFLECVQDMDHENMFWYRQDPGLGLRLIYFSYDVKMKEKGDIPEGYSVSREKKERFSLILESASTNQTSMYLCASSSEGYTEAFFGQGTRLTVV.

This sequence joins TRBV28 and TRBJ1-2; no firm D call. Trimming cost V 5 bases and J 1 base, with 8 bases left between them. CDR3 length: 13 residues. Germline CDR1 and CDR2: MDHEN and SYDVKM. This CDR3 is CASSPLGNYGYTF. The CDR3 DNA reads TGTGCCAGCAGTCCCCTCGGTAACTATGGCTACACCTTC.

J is TRBJ2-3 and V is TRBV10-3, with TRBD2 as a possible D gene (6 bases). This CDR3 is 16 amino acids long. The germline CDR1 and CDR2 sequences are ENHRY and SYGVKD. The V and J ends lost 0 bases and 4 bases respectively, with 14 bases between them. The CDR3 region has the DNA TGTGCCATCAGTGAGTCGCGGGGAGAAAGTTCAGATACGCAGTATTTT. Translated, it gives CAISESRGESSDTQYF.

About this clone: A far larger clone is just one base off, so this is likely a read error. Other nucleotide sequences in the sample specify the same CDR3. The rearrangement uses TRBV30 and TRBJ2-1, with TRBD2 identical over 10 bases. Germline loops: CDR1 GTSNPN, CDR2 SVGIG (reference sequence). The CDR3 loop spans 14 amino acids. Here the CDR3 reads CAWSTGLATGEQFF. The CDR3 coding sequence is TGCGCCTGGAGTACGGGACTAGCGACGGGGGAGCAGTTCTTC.

This chain joins TRBV7-2 and TRBJ2-1, with TRBD2 matching over 10 bases. The CDR3 is 14 residues long. Germline CDR1 and CDR2: SGHTA and FQGNSA. V gave up 2 bases and J gave up 9 bases; unmatched junction bases: 4. CDR3 amino acids: CASSLLAGVGEQFF. The DNA of the CDR3 is TGTGCCAGCAGCTTACTAGCGGGAGTAGGTGAGCAGTTCTTC.